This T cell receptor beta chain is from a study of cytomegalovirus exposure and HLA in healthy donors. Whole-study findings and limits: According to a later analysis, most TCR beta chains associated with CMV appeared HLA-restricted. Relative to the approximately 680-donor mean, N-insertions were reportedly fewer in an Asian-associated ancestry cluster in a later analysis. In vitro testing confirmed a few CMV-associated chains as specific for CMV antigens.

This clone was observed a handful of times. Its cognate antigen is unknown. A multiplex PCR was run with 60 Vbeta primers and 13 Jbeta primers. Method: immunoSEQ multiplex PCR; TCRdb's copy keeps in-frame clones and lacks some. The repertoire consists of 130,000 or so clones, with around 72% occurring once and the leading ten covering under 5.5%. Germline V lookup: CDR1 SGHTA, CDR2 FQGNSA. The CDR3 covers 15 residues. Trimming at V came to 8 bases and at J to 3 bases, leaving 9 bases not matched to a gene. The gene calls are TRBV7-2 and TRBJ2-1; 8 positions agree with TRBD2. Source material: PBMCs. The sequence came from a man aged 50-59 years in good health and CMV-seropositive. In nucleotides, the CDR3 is TGTGCCAGCCGAGGGCTAGCGGGCATCTACAATGAGCAGTTCTTC. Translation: CASRGLAGIYNEQFF.